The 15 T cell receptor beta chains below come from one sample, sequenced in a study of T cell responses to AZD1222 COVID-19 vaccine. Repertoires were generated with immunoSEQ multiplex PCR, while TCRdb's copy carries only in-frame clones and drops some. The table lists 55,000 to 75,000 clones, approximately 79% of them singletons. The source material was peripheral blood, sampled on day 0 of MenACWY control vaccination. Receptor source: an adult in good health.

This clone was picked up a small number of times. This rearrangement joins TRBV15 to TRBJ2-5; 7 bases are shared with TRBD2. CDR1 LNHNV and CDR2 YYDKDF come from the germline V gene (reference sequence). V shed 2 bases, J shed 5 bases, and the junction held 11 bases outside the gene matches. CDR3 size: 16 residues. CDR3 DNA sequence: TGTGCCACCAGCAGAACACTAAACTCCGGGGGGGAGACCCAGTACTTC. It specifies CATSRTLNSGGETQYF.

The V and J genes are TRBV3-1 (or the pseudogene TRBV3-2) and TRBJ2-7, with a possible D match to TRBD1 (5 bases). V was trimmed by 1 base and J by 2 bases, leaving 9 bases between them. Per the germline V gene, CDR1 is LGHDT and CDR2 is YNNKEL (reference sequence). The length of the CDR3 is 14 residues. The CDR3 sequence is CASSQGGGPYEQYF. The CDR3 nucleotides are TGTGCCAGCAGCCAAGGGGGCGGACCCTACGAGCAGTACTTC.

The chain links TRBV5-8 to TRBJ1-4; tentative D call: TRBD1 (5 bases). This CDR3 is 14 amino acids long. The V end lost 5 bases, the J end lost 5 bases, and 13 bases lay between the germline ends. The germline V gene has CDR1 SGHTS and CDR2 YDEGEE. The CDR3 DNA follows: TGTGCCAGCAGTCGACAGCCCTCAAATGAAAAACTGTTTTTT. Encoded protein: CASSRQPSNEKLFF.

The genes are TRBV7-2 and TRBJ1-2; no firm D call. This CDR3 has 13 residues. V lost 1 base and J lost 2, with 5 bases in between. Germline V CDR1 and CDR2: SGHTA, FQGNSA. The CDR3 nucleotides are TGTGCCAGCAGCTTAGACCAGAACTATGGCTACACCTTC. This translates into CASSLDQNYGYTF. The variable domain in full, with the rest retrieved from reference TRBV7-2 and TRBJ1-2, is GAGVSQSPSNKVTEKGKDVELRCDPISGHTALYWYRQSLGQGLEFLIYFQGNSAPDKSGLPSDRFSAERTGGSVSTLTIQRTQQEDSAVYLCASSLDQNYGYTFGSGTRLTVV.

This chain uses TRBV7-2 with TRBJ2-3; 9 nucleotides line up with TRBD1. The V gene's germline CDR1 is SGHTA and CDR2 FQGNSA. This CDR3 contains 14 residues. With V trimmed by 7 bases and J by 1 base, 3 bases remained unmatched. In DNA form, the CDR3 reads TGTGCCAGCAACCGACAGGGGGGCACAGATACGCAGTATTTT. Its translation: CASNRQGGTDTQYF. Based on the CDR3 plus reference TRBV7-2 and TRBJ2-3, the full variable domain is GAGVSQSPSNKVTEKGKDVELRCDPISGHTALYWYRQSLGQGLEFLIYFQGNSAPDKSGLPSDRFSAERTGGSVSTLTIQRTQQEDSAVYLCASNRQGGTDTQYFGPGTRLTVL.

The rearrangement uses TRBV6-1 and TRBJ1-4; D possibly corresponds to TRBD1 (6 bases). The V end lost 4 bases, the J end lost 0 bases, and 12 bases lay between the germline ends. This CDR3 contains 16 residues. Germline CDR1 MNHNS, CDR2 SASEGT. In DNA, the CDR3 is TGTGCCAGCAGTGCAGCTTCAGGGGCAACTAATGAAAAACTGTTTTTT. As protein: CASSAASGATNEKLFF.

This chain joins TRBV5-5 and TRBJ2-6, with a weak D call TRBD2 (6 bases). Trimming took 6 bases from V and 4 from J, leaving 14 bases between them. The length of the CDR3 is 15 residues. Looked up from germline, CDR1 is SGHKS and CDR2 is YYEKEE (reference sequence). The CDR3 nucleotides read TGTGCCAGCAACCAAGGGACTCTAGGGGCCAACGTCCTGACTTTC. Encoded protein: CASNQGTLGANVLTF.

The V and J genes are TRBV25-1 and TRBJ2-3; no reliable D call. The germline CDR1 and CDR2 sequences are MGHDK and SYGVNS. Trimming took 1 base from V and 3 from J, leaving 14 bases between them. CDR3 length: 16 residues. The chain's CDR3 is CASSESHTKDTDTQYF. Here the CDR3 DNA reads TGTGCCAGCAGTGAATCCCACACTAAGGATACAGATACGCAGTATTTT.

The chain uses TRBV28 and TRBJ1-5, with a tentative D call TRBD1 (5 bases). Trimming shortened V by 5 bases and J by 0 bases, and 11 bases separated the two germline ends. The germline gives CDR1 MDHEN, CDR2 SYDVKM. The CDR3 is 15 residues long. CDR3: CASSEQVYSNQPQHF. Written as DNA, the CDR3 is TGTGCCAGCAGTGAACAGGTCTATAGCAATCAGCCCCAGCATTTT.

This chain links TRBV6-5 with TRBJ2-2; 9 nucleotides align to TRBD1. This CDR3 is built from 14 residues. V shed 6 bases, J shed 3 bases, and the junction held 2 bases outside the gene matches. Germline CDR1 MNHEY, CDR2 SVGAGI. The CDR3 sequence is CASRDRGDTGELFF. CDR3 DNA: TGTGCCAGCAGAGACAGGGGGGACACCGGGGAGCTGTTTTTT.

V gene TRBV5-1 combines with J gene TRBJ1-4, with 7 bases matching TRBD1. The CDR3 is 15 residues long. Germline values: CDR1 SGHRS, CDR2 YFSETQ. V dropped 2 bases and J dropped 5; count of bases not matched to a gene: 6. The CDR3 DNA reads TGCGCCAGCAGCTTAGGGGGACAGTCAAATGAAAAACTGTTTTTT. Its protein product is CASSLGGQSNEKLFF.

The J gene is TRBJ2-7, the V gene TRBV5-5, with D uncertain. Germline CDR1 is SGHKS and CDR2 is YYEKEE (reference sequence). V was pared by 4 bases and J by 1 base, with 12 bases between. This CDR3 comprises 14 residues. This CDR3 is CASSRAGSSYEQYF. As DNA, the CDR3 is TGTGCCAGCAGCCGGGCTGGGTCATCCTACGAGCAGTACTTC.

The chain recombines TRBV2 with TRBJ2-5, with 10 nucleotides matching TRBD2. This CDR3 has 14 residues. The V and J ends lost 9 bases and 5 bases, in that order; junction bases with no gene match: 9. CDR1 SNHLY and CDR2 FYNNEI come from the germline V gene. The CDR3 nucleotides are TGTGCCAGTTTTAGCGGGAGGCCTCGGGAGACCCAGTACTTC. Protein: CASFSGRPRETQYF. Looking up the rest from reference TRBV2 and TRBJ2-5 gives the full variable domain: EPEVTQTPSHQVTQMGQEVILRCVPISNHLYFYWYRQILGQKVEFLVSFYNNEISEKSEIFDDQFSVERPDGSNFTLKIRSTKLEDSAMYFCASFSGRPRETQYFGPGTRLLVL.

Here the CDR3 DNA reads TGTGCCAGTAGTATGGGTAGCTCCTATAATTCACCCCTCCACTTT. Protein: CASSMGSSYNSPLHF. The chain joins TRBV19 to TRBJ1-6; D gene unclear. The CDR3 sequence is 15 residues long. CDR1 is LNHDA, CDR2 SQIVND, per germline (reference sequence). Trimming took 3 bases from V and 0 from J, leaving 6 bases between them. Full variable domain (rest looked up from reference TRBV19 and TRBJ1-6): DGGITQSPKYLFRKEGQNVTLSCEQNLNHDAMYWYRQDPGQGLRLIYYSQIVNDFQKGDIAEGYSVSREKKESFPLTVTSAQKNPTAFYLCASSMGSSYNSPLHFGNGTRLTVT.

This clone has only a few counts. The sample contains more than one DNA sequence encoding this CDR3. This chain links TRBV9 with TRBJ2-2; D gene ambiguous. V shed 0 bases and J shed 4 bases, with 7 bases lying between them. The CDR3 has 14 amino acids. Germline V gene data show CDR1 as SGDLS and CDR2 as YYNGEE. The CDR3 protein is CASSVGLSTGELFF. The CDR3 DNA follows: TGTGCCAGCAGCGTAGGGCTTAGCACCGGGGAGCTGTTTTTT.